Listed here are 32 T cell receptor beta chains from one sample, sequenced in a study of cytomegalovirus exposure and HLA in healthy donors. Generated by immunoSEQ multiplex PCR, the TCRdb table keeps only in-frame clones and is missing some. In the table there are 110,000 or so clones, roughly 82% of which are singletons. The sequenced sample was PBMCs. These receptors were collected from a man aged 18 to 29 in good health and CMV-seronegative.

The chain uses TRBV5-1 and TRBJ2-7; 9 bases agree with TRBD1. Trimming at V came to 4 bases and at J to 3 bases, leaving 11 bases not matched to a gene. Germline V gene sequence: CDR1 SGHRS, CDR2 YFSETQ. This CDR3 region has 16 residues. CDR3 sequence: CASSPFDPGQGYEQYF. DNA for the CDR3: TGCGCCAGCAGCCCTTTCGATCCGGGACAGGGCTACGAGCAGTACTTC.

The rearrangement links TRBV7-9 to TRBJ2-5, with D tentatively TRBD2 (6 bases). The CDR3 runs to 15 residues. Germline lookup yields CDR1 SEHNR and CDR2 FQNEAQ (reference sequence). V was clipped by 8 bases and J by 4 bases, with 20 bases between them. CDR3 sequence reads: CASLSGREFGETQYF. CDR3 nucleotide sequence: TGTGCCAGCCTAAGCGGGCGGGAATTCGGAGAGACCCAGTACTTC.

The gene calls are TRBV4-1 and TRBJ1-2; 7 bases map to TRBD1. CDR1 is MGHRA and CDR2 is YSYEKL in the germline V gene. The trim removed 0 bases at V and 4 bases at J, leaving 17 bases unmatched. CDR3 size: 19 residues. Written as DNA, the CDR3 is TGCGCCAGCAGCCAAGACCACGGACAGGCGCGGGGTCTAGGCTATGGCTACACCTTC. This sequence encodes CASSQDHGQARGLGYGYTF.

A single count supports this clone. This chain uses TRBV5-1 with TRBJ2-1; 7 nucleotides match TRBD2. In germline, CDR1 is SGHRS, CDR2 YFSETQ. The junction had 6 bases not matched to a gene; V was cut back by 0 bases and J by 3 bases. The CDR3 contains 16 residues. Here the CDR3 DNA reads TGCGCCAGCAGCTTGGTGGGTCGCGGGAGCTACAATGAGCAGTTCTTC. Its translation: CASSLVGRGSYNEQFF.

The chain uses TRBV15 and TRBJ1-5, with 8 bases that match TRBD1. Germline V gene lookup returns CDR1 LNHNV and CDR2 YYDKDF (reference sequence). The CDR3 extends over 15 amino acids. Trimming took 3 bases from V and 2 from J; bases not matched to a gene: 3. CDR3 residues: CATSRDRAGNQPQHF. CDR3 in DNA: TGTGCCACCAGCAGGGACAGGGCGGGCAATCAGCCCCAGCATTTT.

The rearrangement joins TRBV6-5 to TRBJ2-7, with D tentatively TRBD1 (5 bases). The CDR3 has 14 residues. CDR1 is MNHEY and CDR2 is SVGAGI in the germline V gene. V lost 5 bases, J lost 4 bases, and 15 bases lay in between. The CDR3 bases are TGTGCCAGCAGTCCTCTAGATGGGGCTTACGAGCAGTACTTC. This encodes CASSPLDGAYEQYF.

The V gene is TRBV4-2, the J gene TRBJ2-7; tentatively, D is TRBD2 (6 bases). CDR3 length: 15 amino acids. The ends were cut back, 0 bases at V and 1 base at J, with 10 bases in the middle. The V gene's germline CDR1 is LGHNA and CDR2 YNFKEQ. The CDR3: CASSQEAGTSYEQYF. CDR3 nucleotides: TGTGCCAGCAGCCAAGAGGCAGGGACTTCCTACGAGCAGTACTTC.

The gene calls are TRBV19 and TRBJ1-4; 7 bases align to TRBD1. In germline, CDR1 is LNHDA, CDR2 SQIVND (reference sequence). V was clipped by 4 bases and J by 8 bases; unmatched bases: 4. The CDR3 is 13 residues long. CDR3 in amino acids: CASSTGTDEKLFF. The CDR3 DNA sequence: TGTGCCAGTAGTACCGGGACAGACGAAAAACTGTTTTTT.

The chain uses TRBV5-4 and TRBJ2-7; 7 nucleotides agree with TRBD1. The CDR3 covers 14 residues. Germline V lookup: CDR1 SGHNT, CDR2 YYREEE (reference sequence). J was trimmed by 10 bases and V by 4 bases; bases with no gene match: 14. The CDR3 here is CASSVTGDRDRQYF. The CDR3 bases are TGTGCCAGCAGCGTAACAGGGGACCGCGACCGCCAGTACTTC.

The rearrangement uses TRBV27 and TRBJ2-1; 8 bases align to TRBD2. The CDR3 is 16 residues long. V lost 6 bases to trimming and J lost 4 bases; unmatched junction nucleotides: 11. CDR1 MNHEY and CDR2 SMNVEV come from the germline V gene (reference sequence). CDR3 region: CASRPLAGGGYNEQFF. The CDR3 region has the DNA TGTGCCAGCAGGCCTTTGGCGGGGGGAGGATACAATGAGCAGTTCTTC.

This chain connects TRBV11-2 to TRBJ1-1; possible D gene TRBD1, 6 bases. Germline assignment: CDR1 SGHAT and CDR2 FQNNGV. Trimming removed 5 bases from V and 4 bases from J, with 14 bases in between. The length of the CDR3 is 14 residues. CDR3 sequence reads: CASSTHRDTTEAFF. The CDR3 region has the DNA TGTGCCAGCAGCACCCACAGGGATACCACTGAAGCTTTCTTT. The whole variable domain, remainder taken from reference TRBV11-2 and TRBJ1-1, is EAGVAQSPRYKIIEKRQSVAFWCNPISGHATLYWYQQILGQGPKLLIQFQNNGVVDDSQLPKDRFSAERLKGVDSTLKIQPAKLEDSAVYLCASSTHRDTTEAFFGQGTRLTVV.

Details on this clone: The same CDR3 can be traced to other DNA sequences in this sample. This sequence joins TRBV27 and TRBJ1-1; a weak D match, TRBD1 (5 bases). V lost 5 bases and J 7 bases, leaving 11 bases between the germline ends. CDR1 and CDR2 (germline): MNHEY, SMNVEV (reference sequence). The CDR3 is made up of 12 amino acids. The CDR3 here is CASSPLQGEAFF. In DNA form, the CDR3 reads TGTGCCAGCAGTCCCCTCCAGGGTGAAGCTTTCTTT.

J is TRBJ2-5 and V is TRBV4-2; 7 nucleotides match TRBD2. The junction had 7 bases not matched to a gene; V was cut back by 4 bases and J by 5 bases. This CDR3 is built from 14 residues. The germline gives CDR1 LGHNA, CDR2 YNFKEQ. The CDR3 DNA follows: TGTGCCAGCAGCCCGGGAGGCCAGCAGGAGACCCAGTACTTC. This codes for CASSPGGQQETQYF.

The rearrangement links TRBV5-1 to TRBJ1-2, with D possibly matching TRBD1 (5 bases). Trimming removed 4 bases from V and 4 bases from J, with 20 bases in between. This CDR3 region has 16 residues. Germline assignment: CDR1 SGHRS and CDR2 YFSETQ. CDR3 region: CASSKYGHQTSYGYTF. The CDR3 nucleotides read TGCGCCAGCAGCAAATACGGACACCAGACTAGCTATGGCTACACCTTC.

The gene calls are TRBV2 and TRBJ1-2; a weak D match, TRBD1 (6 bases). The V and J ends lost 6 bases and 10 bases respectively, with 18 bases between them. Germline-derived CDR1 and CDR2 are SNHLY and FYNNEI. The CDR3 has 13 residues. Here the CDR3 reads CASSYRTDSNYTF. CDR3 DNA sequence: TGTGCCAGCAGCTATCGTACGGACAGTAACTACACCTTC.

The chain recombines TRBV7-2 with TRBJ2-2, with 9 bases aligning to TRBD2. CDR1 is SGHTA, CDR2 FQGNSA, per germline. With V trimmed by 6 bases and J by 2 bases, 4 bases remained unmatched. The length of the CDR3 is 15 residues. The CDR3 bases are TGTGCCAGCAGGGGAGCGGGGGGAAACACCGGGGAGCTGTTTTTT. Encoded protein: CASRGAGGNTGELFF.

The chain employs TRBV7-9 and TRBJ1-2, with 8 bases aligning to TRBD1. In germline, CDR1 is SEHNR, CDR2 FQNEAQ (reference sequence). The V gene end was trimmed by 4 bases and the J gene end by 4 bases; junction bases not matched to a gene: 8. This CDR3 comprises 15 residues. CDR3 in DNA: TGTGCCAGCAGCTCGTCGGCAGGGGGCTCCTATGGCTACACCTTC. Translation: CASSSSAGGSYGYTF.

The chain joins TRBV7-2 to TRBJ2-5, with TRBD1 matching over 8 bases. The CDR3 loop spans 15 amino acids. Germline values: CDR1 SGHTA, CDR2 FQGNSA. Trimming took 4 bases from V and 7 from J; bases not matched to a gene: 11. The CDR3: CASSSPGQGGTTQYF. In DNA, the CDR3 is TGTGCCAGCAGCTCTCCAGGACAGGGTGGGACGACCCAGTACTTC. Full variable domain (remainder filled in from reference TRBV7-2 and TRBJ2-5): GAGVSQSPSNKVTEKGKDVELRCDPISGHTALYWYRQSLGQGLEFLIYFQGNSAPDKSGLPSDRFSAERTGGSVSTLTIQRTQQEDSAVYLCASSSPGQGGTTQYFGPGTRLLVL.

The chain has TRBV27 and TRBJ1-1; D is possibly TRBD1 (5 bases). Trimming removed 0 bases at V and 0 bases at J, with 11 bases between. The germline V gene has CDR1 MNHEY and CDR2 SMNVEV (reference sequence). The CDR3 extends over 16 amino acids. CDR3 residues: CASSLSTGLLNTEAFF. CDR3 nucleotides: TGTGCCAGCAGTTTATCAACAGGTTTGTTGAACACTGAAGCTTTCTTT.

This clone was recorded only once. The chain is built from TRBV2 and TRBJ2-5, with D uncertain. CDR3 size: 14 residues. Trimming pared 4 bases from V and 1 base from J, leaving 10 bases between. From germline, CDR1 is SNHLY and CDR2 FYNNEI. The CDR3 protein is CASSAWLAQETQYF. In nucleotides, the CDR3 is TGTGCCAGCAGTGCTTGGTTAGCCCAAGAGACCCAGTACTTC. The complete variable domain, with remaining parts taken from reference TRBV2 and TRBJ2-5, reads EPEVTQTPSHQVTQMGQEVILRCVPISNHLYFYWYRQILGQKVEFLVSFYNNEISEKSEIFDDQFSVERPDGSNFTLKIRSTKLEDSAMYFCASSAWLAQETQYFGPGTRLLVL.

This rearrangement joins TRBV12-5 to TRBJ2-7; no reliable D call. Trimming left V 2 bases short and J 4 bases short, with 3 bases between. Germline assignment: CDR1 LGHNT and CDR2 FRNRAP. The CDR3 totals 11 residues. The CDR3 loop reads CASGLLYEQYF. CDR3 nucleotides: TGTGCTAGTGGTTTGTTATACGAGCAGTACTTC.

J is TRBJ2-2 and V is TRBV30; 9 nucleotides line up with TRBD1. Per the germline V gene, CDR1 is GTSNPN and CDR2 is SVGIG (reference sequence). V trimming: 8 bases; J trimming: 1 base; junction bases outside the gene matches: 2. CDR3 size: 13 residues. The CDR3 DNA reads TGTGCCCGGGACAGGGAGAACACCGGGGAGCTGTTTTTT. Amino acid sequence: CARDRENTGELFF.

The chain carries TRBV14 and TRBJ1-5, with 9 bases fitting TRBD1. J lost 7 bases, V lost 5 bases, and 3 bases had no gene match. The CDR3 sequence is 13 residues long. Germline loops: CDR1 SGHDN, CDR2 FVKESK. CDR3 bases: TGTGCCAGCAGCTGGACAGGGGAACAGCCCCAGCATTTT. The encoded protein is CASSWTGEQPQHF. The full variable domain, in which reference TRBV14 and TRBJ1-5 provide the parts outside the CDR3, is EAGVTQFPSHSVIEKGQTVTLRCDPISGHDNLYWYRRVMGKEIKFLLHFVKESKQDESGMPNNRFLAERTGGTYSTLKVQPAELEDSGVYFCASSWTGEQPQHFGDGTRLSIL.

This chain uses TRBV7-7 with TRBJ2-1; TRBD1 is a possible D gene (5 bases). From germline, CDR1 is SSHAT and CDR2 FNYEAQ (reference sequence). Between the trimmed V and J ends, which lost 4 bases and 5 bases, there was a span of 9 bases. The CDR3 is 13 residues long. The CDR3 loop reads CASSYNRNNEQFF. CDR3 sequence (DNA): TGTGCCAGCAGCTACAACAGGAACAATGAGCAGTTCTTC.

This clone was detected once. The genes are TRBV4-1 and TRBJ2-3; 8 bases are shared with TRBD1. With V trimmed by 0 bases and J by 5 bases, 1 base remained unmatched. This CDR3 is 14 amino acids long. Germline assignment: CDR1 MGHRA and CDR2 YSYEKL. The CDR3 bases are TGCGCCAGCAGCCAAGACAGGGGGCGAGATACGCAGTATTTT. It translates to CASSQDRGRDTQYF.

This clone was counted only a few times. CDR3 DNA sequence: TGTGCCAGCAGTTACTCTGACAGGGGCGAGCAGTACTTC. It specifies CASSYSDRGEQYF. J is TRBJ2-7 and V is TRBV6-5, with 8 bases identical to TRBD1. With V trimmed by 0 bases and J by 6 bases, 1 base remained unmatched. This CDR3 is 13 amino acids long. Germline V gives CDR1 MNHEY, CDR2 SVGAGI.

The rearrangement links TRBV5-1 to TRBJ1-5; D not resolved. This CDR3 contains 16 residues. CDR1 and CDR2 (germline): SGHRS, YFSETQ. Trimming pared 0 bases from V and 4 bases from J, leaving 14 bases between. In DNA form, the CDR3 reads TGCGCCAGCAGCTTGGTCGCCGGGGTTTTAAATCAGCCCCAGCATTTT. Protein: CASSLVAGVLNQPQHF.

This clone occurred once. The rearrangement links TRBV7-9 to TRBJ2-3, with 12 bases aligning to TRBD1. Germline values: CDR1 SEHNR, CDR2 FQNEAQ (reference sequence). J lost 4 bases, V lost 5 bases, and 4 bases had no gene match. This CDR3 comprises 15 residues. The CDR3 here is CASSTRDRGPDTQYF. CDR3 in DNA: TGTGCCAGCAGCACCCGGGACAGGGGGCCAGATACGCAGTATTTT. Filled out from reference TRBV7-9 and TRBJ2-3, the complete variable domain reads DTGVSQNPRHKITKRGQNVTFRCDPISEHNRLYWYRQTLGQGPEFLTYFQNEAQLEKSRLLSDRFSAERPKGSFSTLEIQRTEQGDSAMYLCASSTRDRGPDTQYFGPGTRLTVL.

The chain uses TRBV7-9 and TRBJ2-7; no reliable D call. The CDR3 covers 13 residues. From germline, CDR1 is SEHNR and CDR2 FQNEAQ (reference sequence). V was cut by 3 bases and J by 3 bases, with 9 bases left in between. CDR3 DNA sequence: TGTGCCAGCAGCTTGGGCCTCCACTACGAGCAGTACTTC. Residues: CASSLGLHYEQYF.

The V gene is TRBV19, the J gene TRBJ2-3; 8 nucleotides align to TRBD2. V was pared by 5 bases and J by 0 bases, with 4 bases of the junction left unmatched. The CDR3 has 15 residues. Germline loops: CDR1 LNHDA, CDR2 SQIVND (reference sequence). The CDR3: CASSRSGGSTDTQYF. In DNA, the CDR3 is TGTGCCAGTAGTCGAAGCGGGGGAAGCACAGATACGCAGTATTTT.

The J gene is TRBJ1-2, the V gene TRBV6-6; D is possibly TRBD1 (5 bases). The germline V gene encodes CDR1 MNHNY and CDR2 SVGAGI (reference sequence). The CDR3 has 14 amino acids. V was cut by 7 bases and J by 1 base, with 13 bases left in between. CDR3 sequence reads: CASTTTQGNYGYTF. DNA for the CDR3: TGTGCCAGCACTACCACCCAGGGTAACTATGGCTACACCTTC.

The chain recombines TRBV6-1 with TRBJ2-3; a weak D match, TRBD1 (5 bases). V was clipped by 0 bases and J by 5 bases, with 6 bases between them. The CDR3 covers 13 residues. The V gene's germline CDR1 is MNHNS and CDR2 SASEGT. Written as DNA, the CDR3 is TGTGCCAGCAGTGAAGCAAGGGGAGATACGCAGTATTTT. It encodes CASSEARGDTQYF.